The 27 T cell receptor beta chains below were found in one sample sequenced in a study of shared clonotypes between healthy human individuals. TCRdb's table, derived via immunoSEQ multiplex PCR, lists solely in-frame clones and lacks some. Of about 690,000 clones in the sample, roughly 88% were seen once. Sequencing was done on a sample of memory CD8+ T cells from PBMCs. Noted subset: CD45RO+ cells pooled with CCR7-negative TemRA cells. The receptors come from a young man in good health. Some clones in this sample may be carry-over from other donors' samples.

This clone was seen only once. The chain is built from TRBV10-2 and TRBJ2-1; 9 bases line up with TRBD2. Germline V gene sequence: CDR1 WSHSY, CDR2 SAAADI. This CDR3 is 17 amino acids long. The junction had 12 bases not matched to a gene; V was cut back by 3 bases and J by 6 bases. The CDR3 sequence is CASSDTRTLAGSNEQFF. The DNA for the CDR3 is TGCGCCAGCAGTGACACCAGAACCCTAGCGGGATCCAATGAGCAGTTCTTC.

The chain's CDR3 is CASSPGDREADTQYF. CDR3 coding DNA: TGTGCCAGCAGCCCGGGGGACAGGGAAGCAGATACGCAGTATTTT. V gene TRBV9 combines with J gene TRBJ2-3; 9 bases match TRBD1. V was pared by 4 bases and J by 4 bases, with 7 bases of the junction left unmatched. CDR3 length: 15 residues. Germline lookup yields CDR1 SGDLS and CDR2 YYNGEE.

The chain joins TRBV29-1 to TRBJ1-2, with no clear D. Per germline, CDR1 SQVTM and CDR2 ANQGSEA. V lost 6 bases, J lost 4 bases, and 15 bases lay in between. The CDR3 sequence is 13 residues long. CDR3 amino acids: CSVGGGPRYGYTF. The CDR3 bases are TGCAGCGTCGGTGGAGGGCCTCGCTATGGCTACACCTTC.

This rearrangement joins TRBV19 to TRBJ1-1; 7 nucleotides match TRBD1. This CDR3 has 13 amino acids. Germline-derived CDR1 and CDR2 are LNHDA and SQIVND (reference sequence). The junction had 7 bases not matched to a gene; V was cut back by 5 bases and J by 7 bases. CDR3 sequence: CASSPRQGNEAFF. The DNA of the CDR3 is TGTGCCAGTAGTCCCCGACAGGGTAATGAAGCTTTCTTT.

V is TRBV6-1 and J is TRBJ2-1, with D possibly TRBD2 on 7 matching bases. Germline V gene data show CDR1 as MNHNS and CDR2 as SASEGT. With 4 bases removed from V and 2 bases from J, the gap between germline ends came to 12 bases. CDR3 length equals 15 residues. CDR3: CASSVRGATYNEQFF. The CDR3 DNA follows: TGTGCCAGCAGTGTTCGGGGGGCTACCTACAATGAGCAGTTCTTC.

This clone was detected ten times or more. The rearrangement uses TRBV10-3 and TRBJ1-5; perhaps TRBD1 as D (5 bases). The CDR3 consists of 13 residues. V lost 6 bases to trimming and J lost 7 bases, with 13 bases between them. Germline assignment: CDR1 ENHRY and CDR2 SYGVKD. CDR3 sequence: CAISASGGQPQHF. The CDR3 DNA sequence: TGTGCCATCAGCGCTAGCGGGGGACAGCCCCAGCATTTT.

The V gene is TRBV19, the J gene TRBJ2-4; D is uncertain. V was cut by 3 bases and J by 0 bases, with 6 bases left in between. Per germline, CDR1 LNHDA and CDR2 SQIVND (reference sequence). CDR3 size: 14 residues. Here the CDR3 DNA reads TGTGCCAGTAGTATGGACCTAGCCAAAAACATTCAGTACTTC. Translating gives CASSMDLAKNIQYF.

This sequence joins TRBV5-1 and TRBJ2-7; 7 bases fit TRBD2. After removal of 3 bases from V and 6 bases from J, the junction contained 15 bases not matched to a gene. The CDR3 extends over 16 amino acids. Per germline, CDR1 SGHRS and CDR2 YFSETQ. The CDR3 sequence is CASSSEGGPFLFEQYF. Here the CDR3 DNA reads TGCGCCAGCAGCTCCGAGGGAGGGCCTTTTCTCTTCGAGCAGTACTTC.

This sequence joins TRBV28 and TRBJ2-7; TRBD2 is a possible D gene (5 bases). CDR1 and CDR2 (germline): MDHEN, SYDVKM. This CDR3 region has 14 residues. V was shortened by 4 bases and J by 0 bases, with 10 bases between the two germline ends. This CDR3 is CASSWTQSSYEQYF. CDR3 bases: TGTGCCAGCAGTTGGACTCAGAGCTCCTACGAGCAGTACTTC.

CDR3: CASSTDRWQTQYF. CDR3 in DNA: TGTGCCAGCAGCACCGACCGGTGGCAGACCCAGTACTTC. The V and J genes are TRBV7-3 and TRBJ2-5; D unclear. From germline, CDR1 is SGHTA and CDR2 FQGTGA. The CDR3 is 13 amino acids. Trimming took 5 bases from V and 6 from J, leaving 13 bases between them.

The chain employs TRBV7-2 and TRBJ2-7; the D call may be TRBD1 or TRBD2 (5 bases each). The germline V gene has CDR1 SGHTA and CDR2 FQGNSA. This CDR3 comprises 15 residues. V was cut by 1 base and J by 3 bases, with 13 bases left in between. The CDR3 DNA follows: TGTGCCAGCAGCTTAGTTGGGACCAGAATCTACGAGCAGTACTTC. Protein sequence: CASSLVGTRIYEQYF.

The chain employs TRBV7-9 and TRBJ2-5, with 7 bases matching TRBD2. The CDR3 has 16 residues. With 4 bases clipped from V and 3 bases from J, the junction kept 11 bases outside the gene matches. Per germline, CDR1 SEHNR and CDR2 FQNEAQ (reference sequence). The CDR3 spells CASSSRSTSSEETQYF. In DNA form, the CDR3 reads TGTGCCAGCAGCTCCCGATCGACTAGCAGCGAAGAGACCCAGTACTTC. The full variable domain, rest sourced from reference TRBV7-9 and TRBJ2-5, is DTGVSQNPRHKITKRGQNVTFRCDPISEHNRLYWYRQTLGQGPEFLTYFQNEAQLEKSRLLSDRFSAERPKGSFSTLEIQRTEQGDSAMYLCASSSRSTSSEETQYFGPGTRLLVL.

Here the CDR3 reads CATSRDGNDGYTF. The CDR3 DNA follows: TGTGCCACCAGCAGAGATGGGAACGATGGCTACACCTTC. J is TRBJ1-2 and V is TRBV15; D gene ambiguous. The germline V gene has CDR1 LNHNV and CDR2 YYDKDF (reference sequence). The V end was cut by 0 bases, the J end by 6 bases, with 8 bases between. The length of the CDR3 is 13 residues. The complete variable domain, with remaining parts taken from reference TRBV15 and TRBJ1-2, reads DAMVIQNPRYQVTQFGKPVTLSCSQTLNHNVMYWYQQKSSQAPKLLFHYYDKDFNNEADTPDNFQSRRPNTSFCFLDIRSPGLGDTAMYLCATSRDGNDGYTFGSGTRLTVV.

This clone was found once. V and J are TRBV27 and TRBJ2-7; no clear D. Germline assignment: CDR1 MNHEY and CDR2 SMNVEV (reference sequence). The germline V and J ends were trimmed by 4 bases and 3 bases, with 10 bases remaining between them. The CDR3 is 13 amino acids. The CDR3 DNA sequence: TGTGCCAGCAGTTCTGGGATGTACTACGAGCAGTACTTC. It is translated as CASSSGMYYEQYF.

The chain combines TRBV30 with TRBJ2-3; D possibly corresponds to TRBD2 (5 bases). Germline-derived CDR1 and CDR2 are GTSNPN and SVGIG (reference sequence). The V end lost 4 bases, the J end lost 2 bases, and 19 bases lay between the germline ends. This CDR3 has 16 residues. DNA for the CDR3: TGTGCCTGGACCGCCCGGCGGGCAGTGCCCACAGATACGCAGTATTTT. Residues: CAWTARRAVPTDTQYF.

V is TRBV4-1 and J is TRBJ2-5; 7 nucleotides align to TRBD1. The J call may be mistaken, given a closer DNA end match to TRBJ2-7. The CDR3 consists of 13 residues. CDR1 and CDR2 from the germline V gene are MGHRA and YSYEKL. The CDR3 DNA reads as TGCGCCAGCAGCCCCCAGACAGGGCACGAGCAGTACTTC. Translated: CASSPQTGHEQYF.

The V and J genes are TRBV5-1 and TRBJ2-5, with 8 bases fitting TRBD1. The germline V gene encodes CDR1 SGHRS and CDR2 YFSETQ. The CDR3 covers 15 residues. Trimming removed 5 bases from V and 1 base from J; junction bases left unmatched: 7. CDR3 loop: CASSQGQGSQETQYF. CDR3 nucleotides: TGCGCCAGCAGTCAAGGACAGGGAAGCCAAGAGACCCAGTACTTC.

This clone was observed a single time. The CDR3 nucleotides are TGTGCCATCAGTCCCGGGACTAGCGGCTACGAGCAGTACTTC. Its protein is CAISPGTSGYEQYF. The V gene is TRBV10-3, the J gene TRBJ2-7; 11 bases line up with TRBD2. V was clipped by 5 bases and J by 3 bases; unmatched bases: 3. Germline CDR1 reads ENHRY; CDR2 reads SYGVKD. There are 14 residues in the CDR3.

V gene TRBV11-2 combines with J gene TRBJ2-7, with 8 bases fitting TRBD2. The germline V gene has CDR1 SGHAT and CDR2 FQNNGV. V gave up 4 bases and J gave up 2 bases; unmatched junction bases: 4. The CDR3 is 14 residues long. CDR3 sequence (DNA): TGTGCCAGCAGCTCGGGACTAGGGGCCTACGAGCAGTACTTC. Translating it yields CASSSGLGAYEQYF.

The gene calls are TRBV4-2 and TRBJ2-2; 10 positions agree with TRBD2. Trimming cost V 1 base and J 7 bases; bases outside gene matches: 9. CDR1 is LGHNA and CDR2 is YNFKEQ in the germline V gene. This CDR3 has 17 residues. The CDR3 spells CASSQGQREGRYGELFF. Written as DNA, the CDR3 is TGTGCCAGCAGCCAAGGGCAGCGGGAGGGCCGGTACGGGGAGCTGTTTTTT.

This chain uses TRBV6-1 with TRBJ2-7; D gene uncertain. In germline, CDR1 is MNHNS, CDR2 SASEGT. This CDR3 spans 15 amino acids. Trimming cost V 4 bases and J 2 bases, with 15 bases left between them. The CDR3 DNA follows: TGTGCCAGCAGTGGTTGGTCATCCGATACCTACGAGCAGTACTTC. This codes for CASSGWSSDTYEQYF.

J is TRBJ2-7 and V is TRBV6-1, with 10 nucleotides matching TRBD1. The CDR3 contains 15 residues. J lost 4 bases, V lost 6 bases, and 9 bases had no gene match. Germline CDR1 reads MNHNS; CDR2 reads SASEGT. The DNA for the CDR3 is TGTGCCAGCAGGGACAGGGGGACCCACCGGTACGAGCAGTACTTC. Translating it yields CASRDRGTHRYEQYF.

CDR3 residues: CSVLHRAEQYF. The CDR3 nucleotides are TGCAGCGTTCTGCACAGGGCCGAGCAGTACTTC. The chain uses TRBV29-1 and TRBJ2-7, with D perhaps TRBD1 (6 bases). V gave up 5 bases and J gave up 6 bases, with 11 bases separating them. This CDR3 is 11 amino acids long. The germline V gene encodes CDR1 SQVTM and CDR2 ANQGSEA.

The chain employs TRBV4-1 and TRBJ2-1; 13 bases align to TRBD2. The V gene end was trimmed by 3 bases and the J gene end by 6 bases; junction bases not matched to a gene: 11. The CDR3 has 18 amino acids. Germline V gene sequence: CDR1 MGHRA, CDR2 YSYEKL. CDR3 DNA sequence: TGCGCCAGCAGCCATCCACCCACTAGCGGGGGGGCCTCCAATGAGCAGTTCTTC. Translating it yields CASSHPPTSGGASNEQFF.

This chain joins TRBV2 and TRBJ1-4, with 7 bases matching TRBD1. Looked up from germline, CDR1 is SNHLY and CDR2 is FYNNEI. This CDR3 comprises 16 residues. V trimming: 5 bases; J trimming: 3 bases; junction bases outside the gene matches: 9. Written as DNA, the CDR3 is TGTGCCAGCAGTATTCACGACAGGGCGGCTAATGAAAAACTGTTTTTT. It encodes CASSIHDRAANEKLFF.

The V call is TRBV6-1, the J call TRBJ2-7; 7 bases are a match to TRBD1. The V segment lost 0 bases and the J segment 2 bases; nucleotides outside the gene matches: 4. Per germline, CDR1 MNHNS and CDR2 SASEGT. The CDR3 totals 15 residues. The CDR3, as DNA: TGTGCCAGCAGTGAAGCTTTACAGGGGACCTACGAGCAGTACTTC. It codes for CASSEALQGTYEQYF.

This rearrangement joins TRBV11-2 to TRBJ2-1; tentative D call: TRBD2 (6 bases). Germline CDR1 and CDR2: SGHAT and FQNNGV. Between the trimmed V and J ends, which lost 5 bases and 7 bases, there was a span of 24 bases. This CDR3 contains 17 residues. Here the CDR3 DNA reads TGTGCCAGCAGCCATACATCAATAGCTGGGGGGAATAATGAGCAGTTCTTC. Its protein is CASSHTSIAGGNNEQFF.